Presented here are 9 T cell receptor beta chains from one specimen sequenced in a study of breast tumors, draining lymph nodes, adjacent tissues. The lymph nodes were axillary draining lymph nodes from breast cancer patients. A single record per CDR3 protein comes from TCRdb applying MiXCR to the multiplex PCR reads. The sample lists hundreds of thousands of distinct CDR3 sequences; 32% were seen once. Sequencing used axillary lymph node tissue. All receptors derive from a female donor with breast cancer. Some clones in this sample may be carry-over from other donors' samples.

This clonotype occurred many times. This rearrangement joins TRBV20-1 to TRBJ2-2; 7 positions agree with TRBD2. The CDR3 consists of 15 residues. The V segment lost 5 bases and the J segment 7 bases; nucleotides outside the gene matches: 13. Germline V lookup: CDR1 DFQATT, CDR2 SNEGSKA (reference sequence). CDR3 loop: CSASLAALGGGELFF. The CDR3 DNA sequence: TGCAGTGCTTCTCTAGCGGCCCTCGGAGGCGGGGAGCTGTTTTTT.

The V call is TRBV5-1, the J call TRBJ2-3, with 7 bases that match TRBD2. There are 13 residues in the CDR3. CDR1 is SGHRS, CDR2 YFSETQ, per germline. As DNA, the CDR3 is TGCGTTGAGCGGGATTGGACCACAGATACGCAGTATTTT. This encodes CVERDWTTDTQYF.

The rearrangement uses TRBV7-3 and TRBJ1-4; TRBD1 agrees at 7 bases. Trimming cost V 5 bases and J 1 base; bases outside gene matches: 4. CDR1 and CDR2 from the germline V gene are SGHTA and FQGTGA. The CDR3 contains 15 residues. The CDR3: CASSEGAGTNEKLFF. The CDR3 DNA reads TGTGCCAGCAGCGAGGGGGCAGGAACTAATGAAAAACTGTTTTTT. Using reference TRBV7-3 and TRBJ1-4 for the parts outside the CDR3, the full variable domain is GAGVSQTPSNKVTEKGKYVELRCDPISGHTALYWYRQSLGQGPEFLIYFQGTGAADDSGLPNDRFFAVRPEGSVSTLKIQRTERGDSAVYLCASSEGAGTNEKLFFGSGTQLSVL.

As for this clonotype: The junction departs from germline at one end; a sequencing error may be responsible. In DNA, the CDR3 is TGTGCCAGCAGTCACTCGAGTTACGAGCAGTACTTC. This gives the protein CASSHSSYEQYF. The chain employs TRBV6-6 and TRBJ2-7; D gene uncertain. Germline values: CDR1 MNHNY, CDR2 SVGAGI (reference sequence). This CDR3 spans 12 amino acids.

In its sample, this clonotype was seen many times. The rearrangement uses TRBV30 and TRBJ2-7, with D perhaps matching TRBD2 (5 bases). V was shortened by 2 bases and J by 3 bases, with 20 bases between the two germline ends. Germline V gene data show CDR1 as GTSNPN and CDR2 as SVGIG (reference sequence). The CDR3 extends over 16 amino acids. The CDR3 DNA reads as TGTGCCTGGAGTAGCCCCCGGACTGGAAAAATCTACGAGCAGTACTTC. Amino acids: CAWSSPRTGKIYEQYF.

This chain uses TRBV15 with TRBJ2-1, with 8 bases fitting TRBD1. V trimming: 6 bases; J trimming: 0 bases; junction bases outside the gene matches: 4. From germline, CDR1 is LNHNV and CDR2 YYDKDF (reference sequence). The CDR3 extends over 15 amino acids. CDR3 sequence reads: CATSKTGGSYNEQFF. The CDR3 DNA reads TGTGCCACCAGTAAAACAGGGGGCTCCTACAATGAGCAGTTCTTC. The whole variable domain, filled in from reference TRBV15 and TRBJ2-1, reads DAMVIQNPRYQVTQFGKPVTLSCSQTLNHNVMYWYQQKSSQAPKLLFHYYDKDFNNEADTPDNFQSRRPNTSFCFLDIRSPGLGDTAMYLCATSKTGGSYNEQFFGPGTRLTVL.

Regarding this clonotype: A much larger clonotype is one base distant, so this may be a read error. The rearrangement links TRBV4-1 to TRBJ2-1, with D tentatively TRBD2 (5 bases). CDR1 and CDR2 (germline): MGHRA, YSYEKL. This CDR3 is built from 15 residues. V was trimmed by 4 bases and J by 4 bases, leaving 14 bases between them. As DNA, the CDR3 is TGCGCCAGCAGCCGAGCCCGGGGATCATACAATGAGCAGTTCTTC. Its protein product is CASSRARGSYNEQFF.

This sequence joins TRBV28 and TRBJ2-4; D is ambiguous. Germline V gives CDR1 MDHEN, CDR2 SYDVKM. This CDR3 is built from 13 residues. The V end lost 3 bases, the J end lost 2 bases, and 5 bases lay between the germline ends. The CDR3 DNA follows: TGTGCCAGCAGTTTGAGCCCCAAAAACATTCAGTACTTC. Protein: CASSLSPKNIQYF.

This clonotype occurred many times. The gene calls are TRBV29-1 and TRBJ2-1, with TRBD1 matching over 8 bases. The CDR3 loop spans 11 amino acids. With 3 bases clipped from V and 10 bases from J, the junction kept 2 bases outside the gene matches. In germline, CDR1 is SQVTM, CDR2 ANQGSEA. The CDR3 DNA follows: TGCAGCGTTGATCGACAGGGGGAGCAGTTCTTC. Its protein is CSVDRQGEQFF.